This T cell receptor (beta chain) was captured in a study of beta chain features in type 1 diabetes. Study outcomes and limitations: Patients and controls would be equally affected if PCR favored shorter templates. All four CD4+ subsets of Type 1 diabetes patients contained TCRB CDR3s that were moderately but significantly shorter. VDJ junctions from type 1 diabetes patients carried fewer insertions and larger deletions.

One heparinised blood draw, averaging roughly 110 mL, came from each donor. Isolated RNA was reverse transcribed in full, so expressed TCRB transcripts were sequenced. The repertoire was sequenced with immunoSEQ multiplex PCR; TCRdb's copy has only in-frame clones and lacks some. The table shows over 90,000 clones, with approximately 30% occurring only once. There are a few counts of this clone. Its antigen is still unknown. The junction had 8 bases not matched to a gene; V was cut back by 4 bases and J by 8 bases. The CDR3 totals 16 residues. The germline V gene has CDR1 SEHNR and CDR2 FQNEAQ (reference sequence).

This TCR derives from a woman younger than 30 with type 1 diabetes. Source material: central memory CD4+ T cells from blood. The chain links TRBV7-9 to TRBJ2-1, with 13 bases identical to TRBD2. The CDR3 loop reads CASSSTLAGGRDEQFF. Written as DNA, the CDR3 is TGTGCCAGCAGCTCAACACTAGCGGGAGGGCGTGATGAGCAGTTCTTC. Full variable domain (remainder filled in from reference TRBV7-9 and TRBJ2-1): DTGVSQNPRHKITKRGQNVTFRCDPISEHNRLYWYRQTLGQGPEFLTYFQNEAQLEKSRLLSDRFSAERPKGSFSTLEIQRTEQGDSAMYLCASSSTLAGGRDEQFFGPGTRLTVL.